This entry features one TCR beta chain sequence. Produced via immunoSEQ multiplex PCR; TCRdb's table is partial and in-frame only. Among 200,000 to 250,000 clones listed, roughly 84% were seen once. The data were obtained in a study of blood T cell repertoires in COVID-19. The material sequenced was peripheral blood. The source of this sequence is a man in his forties or fifties who had recovered from COVID-19.

The CDR3 region is CASSYSVRGNEQFF. Here the CDR3 DNA reads TGTGCCAGCAGTTACTCGGTACGGGGCAATGAGCAGTTCTTC. This chain joins TRBV6-6 and TRBJ2-1, with D perhaps matching TRBD2 (5 bases). Trimming cost V 0 bases and J 6 bases, with 9 bases left between them. Germline V gives CDR1 MNHNY, CDR2 SVGAGI (reference sequence). The CDR3 is 14 amino acids.